These 9 T cell receptor beta chains came from one sample sequenced in a study of blood T cell repertoires in COVID-19. Profiled with immunoSEQ multiplex PCR; TCRdb holds only in-frame clones, not every one. The repertoire holds about 240,000 clones, with about 86% as singletons. The sequencing sample was made of peripheral blood. These receptors originate from a woman aged 80 or over with acute or convalescent COVID-19.

The gene calls are TRBV14 and TRBJ2-1; the D gene is possibly TRBD1 (5 bases). CDR3 length equals 14 residues. In germline, CDR1 is SGHDN, CDR2 FVKESK. V was shortened by 4 bases and J by 3 bases, with 10 bases between the two germline ends. CDR3 sequence (DNA): TGTGCCAGCAGCCTGGTAAGGGGCTACAATGAGCAGTTCTTC. As protein: CASSLVRGYNEQFF.

This chain links TRBV5-1 with TRBJ2-3, with 15 bases aligning to TRBD2. The length of the CDR3 is 17 residues. V shed 4 bases and J 1 base; nucleotides not matched to a gene: 4. Germline V gene data show CDR1 as SGHRS and CDR2 as YFSETQ. The CDR3 region has the DNA TGCGCCAGCAGCACCGGGACTAGCGGGGGGCGCACAGATACGCAGTATTTT. This gives the protein CASSTGTSGGRTDTQYF.

This rearrangement joins TRBV25-1 to TRBJ1-6; D is unclear. From germline, CDR1 is MGHDK and CDR2 SYGVNS. Trimming took 8 bases from V and 5 from J, leaving 13 bases between them. The CDR3 length is 14 residues. CDR3 sequence: CASSNAGNNSPLHF. The CDR3 coding sequence is TGTGCCAGCTCGAACGCAGGCAATAATTCACCCCTCCACTTT.

The chain uses TRBV28 and TRBJ1-2; 7 bases agree with TRBD1. V dropped 3 bases and J dropped 4; count of bases not matched to a gene: 5. This CDR3 has 14 residues. CDR1 and CDR2 from the germline V gene are MDHEN and SYDVKM. The CDR3 is CASSFGTGVYGYTF. CDR3 coding DNA: TGTGCCAGCAGTTTTGGAACAGGGGTCTATGGCTACACCTTC.

This clone was observed a handful of times. The chain employs TRBV6-1 and TRBJ2-2; perhaps TRBD2 as D (5 bases). Deletions cut 0 bases from V and 1 base from J, with 12 bases between. The CDR3 consists of 17 residues. Germline V gene data show CDR1 as MNHNS and CDR2 as SASEGT. In DNA form, the CDR3 reads TGTGCCAGCAGTGAAGCTCAATCGGGGTGGAACACCGGGGAGCTGTTTTTT. It yields the protein CASSEAQSGWNTGELFF.

This clone was counted a few times. This chain uses TRBV2 with TRBJ2-1; weak D call: TRBD1 (6 bases). The CDR3 has 13 amino acids. Trimming cost V 6 bases and J 6 bases, with 12 bases left between them. Germline V gene sequence: CDR1 SNHLY, CDR2 FYNNEI. CDR3 sequence reads: CASSLDRSNEQFF. The CDR3, as DNA: TGTGCCAGCAGCTTAGACAGGTCCAATGAGCAGTTCTTC.

The CDR3 DNA sequence: TGCAGTGCTAGTCCTCCCACAGGGAGAACAAGCTCCTACGAGCAGTACTTC. Protein product: CSASPPTGRTSSYEQYF. The genes are TRBV20-1 and TRBJ2-7; D may be TRBD1 (6 bases). Per germline, CDR1 DFQATT and CDR2 SNEGSKA (reference sequence). V gave up 3 bases and J gave up 0 bases, with 21 bases separating them. The CDR3 spans 17 residues.

The chain carries TRBV6-1 and TRBJ2-7, with a weak D call TRBD1 (5 bases). The V end was cut by 2 bases, the J end by 4 bases, with 12 bases between. The CDR3 is 14 residues long. CDR1 and CDR2 (germline): MNHNS, SASEGT. This chain's CDR3 is CASSERTSTYEQYF. CDR3 nucleotide sequence: TGTGCCAGCAGTGAAAGGACATCAACTTACGAGCAGTACTTC.

This clone was seen more than once but under ten times. J is TRBJ1-2 and V is TRBV6-6; the D gene is possibly TRBD1 (6 bases). There are 15 residues in the CDR3. CDR1 and CDR2 from the germline V gene are MNHNY and SVGAGI (reference sequence). V lost 5 bases to trimming and J lost 4 bases, with 17 bases between them. DNA of the CDR3: TGTGCCAGCAGTGATCCCCCAGGCAGGGGCTATGGCTACACCTTC. Translation gives CASSDPPGRGYGYTF.